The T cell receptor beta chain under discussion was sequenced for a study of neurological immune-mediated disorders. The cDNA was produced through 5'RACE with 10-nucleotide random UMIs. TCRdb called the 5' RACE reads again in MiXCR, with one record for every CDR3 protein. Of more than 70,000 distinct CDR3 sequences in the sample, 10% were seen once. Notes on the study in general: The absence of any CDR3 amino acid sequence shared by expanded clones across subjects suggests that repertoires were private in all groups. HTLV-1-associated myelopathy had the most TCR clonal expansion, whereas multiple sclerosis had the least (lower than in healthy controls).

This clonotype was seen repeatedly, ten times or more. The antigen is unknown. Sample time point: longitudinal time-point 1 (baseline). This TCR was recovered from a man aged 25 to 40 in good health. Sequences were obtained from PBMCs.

CDR3 amino acids: CASSQRTGATGYEQYF. The CDR3, as DNA: TGTGCCAGCAGCCAACGGACAGGGGCAACGGGCTACGAGCAGTACTTC. The chain recombines TRBV9 with TRBJ2-7; the match to TRBD1 covers 9 bases. The CDR3 is made up of 16 amino acids. J gave up 3 bases and V 4 bases, and 11 bases lay outside the gene matches. Germline lookup yields CDR1 SGDLS and CDR2 YYNGEE.